The 25 T cell receptor beta chains below were found in one sample sequenced in a study of cytotoxic CD8 clonotypes in ibrutinib-treated CLL. The table came from immunoSEQ multiplex PCR; TCRdb's copy has only in-frame clones and leaves some out. The table lists roughly 130,000 clones, around 90% of them singletons. This specimen was PBMCs, taken after 12 months of ibrutinib treatment. The receptor source for this set is a human donor with chronic lymphocytic leukemia.

CDR3 region: CASNSGRPSYNEQFF. CDR3 bases: TGTGCCTCCAATAGCGGGAGGCCCTCCTACAATGAGCAGTTCTTC. J is TRBJ2-1 and V is TRBV30; 10 bases are shared with TRBD2. The junction had 6 bases not matched to a gene; V was cut back by 7 bases and J by 0 bases. The CDR3 spans 15 residues. The germline V gene has CDR1 GTSNPN and CDR2 SVGIG (reference sequence).

The V gene is TRBV28, the J gene TRBJ1-6; a weak D match, TRBD1 (6 bases). Trimming stripped 1 base from V and 0 bases from J, with 19 bases between. The length of the CDR3 is 20 residues. Germline V gene lookup returns CDR1 MDHEN and CDR2 SYDVKM. The CDR3 DNA reads TGTGCCAGCAGTTTATCGTTGGACAGTAGATTGGGCTCCTATAATTCACCCCTCCACTTT. Translating it yields CASSLSLDSRLGSYNSPLHF.

This chain links TRBV28 with TRBJ2-5; D is unclear. The V end was cut by 2 bases, the J end by 4 bases, with 11 bases between. In germline, CDR1 is MDHEN, CDR2 SYDVKM. The CDR3 covers 14 residues. The CDR3 nucleotides are TGTGCCAGCAGTTTACGCCTCCCGGGAGAGACCCAGTACTTC. This translates into CASSLRLPGETQYF.

The CDR3 DNA follows: TGTGCCAGCAGTCGACGTCAGCCCCAGCATTTT. This codes for CASSRRQPQHF. The chain has TRBV28 and TRBJ1-5, with D unclear. V shed 5 bases and J shed 6 bases, with 5 bases lying between them. Germline V CDR1 and CDR2: MDHEN, SYDVKM. The CDR3 spans 11 residues.

This clone showed up just a few times. This chain uses TRBV7-2 with TRBJ2-1; TRBD1 matches 12 bases. In germline, CDR1 is SGHTA, CDR2 FQGNSA. After removal of 2 bases from V and 7 bases from J, the junction contained 3 bases not matched to a gene. The CDR3 sequence is 15 residues long. The CDR3 protein is CASSLTGQGANEQFF. The DNA of the CDR3 is TGTGCCAGCAGCTTAACGGGACAGGGGGCGAATGAGCAGTTCTTC.

The V call is TRBV28, the J call TRBJ2-4; D assignment may be TRBD1 or TRBD2 (6 bases each). CDR3 length: 14 residues. V lost 7 bases and J 1 base, leaving 11 bases between the germline ends. Germline assignment: CDR1 MDHEN and CDR2 SYDVKM. Here the CDR3 DNA reads TGTGCCAGCACCCAAGGGGGGGCCAAAAACATTCAGTACTTC. This gives the protein CASTQGGAKNIQYF.

The chain couples TRBV19 to TRBJ1-5; weak D call: TRBD1 (5 bases). CDR3 length: 16 residues. Germline CDR1 and CDR2: LNHDA and SQIVND (reference sequence). V lost 6 bases to trimming and J lost 4 bases, with 19 bases between them. The CDR3 DNA reads as TGTGCCAGTAGCACCGGCTTAGGGGCCGGGAATCAGCCCCAGCATTTT. Encoded protein: CASSTGLGAGNQPQHF.

Turning to this clone: Other DNA sequences in this sample translate to the same CDR3. The chain carries TRBV9 and TRBJ2-7, with D unresolved. V was cut by 2 bases and J by 3 bases, with 9 bases left in between. The CDR3 contains 13 residues. Per germline, CDR1 SGDLS and CDR2 YYNGEE. CDR3 DNA: TGTGCCAGCAGCGTGGGTGACCTCTACGAGCAGTACTTC. It specifies CASSVGDLYEQYF. Supplemented by reference TRBV9 and TRBJ2-7, the full variable domain reads DSGVTQTPKHLITATGQRVTLRCSPRSGDLSVYWYQQSLDQGLQFLIQYYNGEERAKGNILERFSAQQFPDLHSELNLSSLELGDSALYFCASSVGDLYEQYFGPGTRLTVT.

The chain has TRBV5-4 and TRBJ2-7, with D possibly matching TRBD2 (5 bases). Trimming removed 0 bases from V and 2 bases from J, with 15 bases in between. Germline V gene lookup returns CDR1 SGHNT and CDR2 YYREEE (reference sequence). The CDR3 loop spans 16 amino acids. CDR3 loop: CASSLDMTTITYEQYF. For the CDR3, the DNA is TGTGCCAGCAGCTTGGATATGACTACAATTACCTACGAGCAGTACTTC. Filled out from reference TRBV5-4 and TRBJ2-7, the complete variable domain reads ETGVTQSPTHLIKTRGQQVTLRCSSQSGHNTVSWYQQALGQGPQFIFQYYREEENGRGNFPPRFSGLQFPNYSSELNVNALELDDSALYLCASSLDMTTITYEQYFGPGTRLTVT.

V usage is TRBV7-2 and J usage is TRBJ1-2; 11 bases match TRBD1. J gave up 4 bases and V 7 bases, and 11 bases lay outside the gene matches. The CDR3 loop spans 16 amino acids. Germline CDR1 reads SGHTA; CDR2 reads FQGNSA. CDR3 residues: CASTPWGQGGIYGYTF. CDR3 nucleotide sequence: TGTGCCAGCACTCCCTGGGGACAGGGGGGGATCTATGGCTACACCTTC.

The rearrangement links TRBV28 to TRBJ2-3; TRBD2 matches at 7 bases. V dropped 3 bases and J dropped 5; count of bases not matched to a gene: 11. This CDR3 spans 16 amino acids. CDR1 is MDHEN, CDR2 SYDVKM, per germline. CDR3 DNA: TGTGCCAGCAGTTTTACGCCTAGCGGCGGGGGAGATACGCAGTATTTT. Protein sequence: CASSFTPSGGGDTQYF.

V and J are TRBV9 and TRBJ2-7; TRBD1 aligns across 8 bases. V trimming: 0 bases; J trimming: 3 bases; junction bases outside the gene matches: 5. Germline V CDR1 and CDR2: SGDLS, YYNGEE. This CDR3 is built from 15 residues. Here the CDR3 reads CASSVGTGQDYEQYF. The CDR3 DNA is TGTGCCAGCAGCGTAGGTACGGGACAGGACTACGAGCAGTACTTC. Full variable domain (rest looked up from reference TRBV9 and TRBJ2-7): DSGVTQTPKHLITATGQRVTLRCSPRSGDLSVYWYQQSLDQGLQFLIQYYNGEERAKGNILERFSAQQFPDLHSELNLSSLELGDSALYFCASSVGTGQDYEQYFGPGTRLTVT.

The CDR3 coding sequence is TGTGCCAGCTCACCCGGAGGTGGGCAGAACACCGGGGAGCTGTTTTTT. It codes for CASSPGGGQNTGELFF. The chain uses TRBV18 and TRBJ2-2; D is perhaps TRBD2 (5 bases). Deletions cut 3 bases from V and 1 base from J, with 12 bases between. The CDR3 totals 16 residues. Germline V gene lookup returns CDR1 KGHSH and CDR2 LQKENI.

The rearrangement joins TRBV10-3 to TRBJ2-1, with D uncertain. Germline V CDR1 and CDR2: ENHRY, SYGVKD. Trimming stripped 10 bases from V and 6 bases from J, with 19 bases between. This CDR3 has 14 amino acids. This CDR3 is CATLNEDNSNEQFF. The CDR3 DNA follows: TGTGCCACCCTTAATGAAGACAATTCCAATGAGCAGTTCTTC.

The chain links TRBV2 to TRBJ1-4, with unresolved D. CDR1 SNHLY and CDR2 FYNNEI come from the germline V gene. Trimming took off 2 bases at V and 4 bases at J, with 17 bases between the two ends. The CDR3 runs to 17 residues. The CDR3 reads CASSETVRGFLNEKLFF. The CDR3 coding sequence is TGTGCCAGCAGTGAAACGGTACGGGGTTTCCTTAATGAAAAACTGTTTTTT.

The chain employs TRBV20-1 and TRBJ2-3, with D uncertain. Trimming left V 6 bases short and J 5 bases short, with 6 bases between. CDR3 length: 10 residues. Germline-derived CDR1 and CDR2 are DFQATT and SNEGSKA (reference sequence). The CDR3 sequence: CSAARDTQYF. CDR3 DNA: TGCAGTGCCGCCCGAGATACGCAGTATTTT.

The CDR3 sequence: CASRLSSYEQYF. CDR3 DNA sequence: TGTGCCAGCAGACTCTCCTCCTACGAGCAGTACTTC. The chain employs TRBV28 and TRBJ2-7; D gene ambiguous. Germline values: CDR1 MDHEN, CDR2 SYDVKM. V was pared by 6 bases and J by 0 bases, with 6 bases between. There are 12 residues in the CDR3.

Note on this clone: Other DNA sequences within the sample encode an identical CDR3. V gene TRBV7-9 combines with J gene TRBJ1-1; the D gene is possibly TRBD1 (5 bases). Germline V lookup: CDR1 SEHNR, CDR2 FQNEAQ (reference sequence). V gave up 3 bases and J gave up 1 base, with 6 bases separating them. The CDR3 is 13 amino acids. The chain's CDR3 is CASSFTGNTEAFF. The DNA of the CDR3 is TGTGCCAGCAGCTTTACAGGGAACACTGAAGCTTTCTTT.

The rearrangement uses TRBV5-1 and TRBJ2-7; 9 bases align to TRBD1. Looked up from germline, CDR1 is SGHRS and CDR2 is YFSETQ. The V and J ends lost 0 bases and 1 base, in that order; junction bases with no gene match: 8. The CDR3 sequence is 17 residues long. CDR3 sequence: CASSLGVRDRESYEQYF. Here the CDR3 DNA reads TGCGCCAGCAGCTTGGGGGTCCGGGACAGGGAATCCTACGAGCAGTACTTC.

The V gene is TRBV18, the J gene TRBJ2-7, with TRBD2 as a possible D gene (5 bases). The CDR3 length is 17 residues. Trimming pared 5 bases from V and 2 bases from J, leaving 22 bases between. The germline V gene encodes CDR1 KGHSH and CDR2 LQKENI. The CDR3 DNA reads TGTGCCAGCTCAATCCAATCTATCCGGGGTTCGACCTACGAGCAGTACTTC. Protein product: CASSIQSIRGSTYEQYF.

The chain is built from TRBV6-4 and TRBJ2-6, with 8 bases aligning to TRBD2. The V gene's germline CDR1 is MRHNA and CDR2 SNTAGT. V shed 4 bases, J shed 0 bases, and the junction held 11 bases outside the gene matches. The CDR3 is 19 amino acids. CDR3 sequence reads: CASSAFGRGSSSGANVLTF. The CDR3 DNA is TGTGCCAGCAGTGCCTTCGGGAGGGGCAGTTCCTCTGGGGCCAACGTCCTGACTTTC.

This rearrangement joins TRBV11-2 to TRBJ2-7; the D is unclear. Germline CDR1 and CDR2: SGHAT and FQNNGV. The CDR3 covers 12 residues. Trimming pared 6 bases from V and 2 bases from J, leaving 8 bases between. The CDR3 DNA reads TGTGCCAGCAGTTCGACACCCTACGAGCAGTACTTC. Encoded protein: CASSSTPYEQYF.

The rearrangement links TRBV6-5 to TRBJ1-5, with no clear D. The germline V gene has CDR1 MNHEY and CDR2 SVGAGI. The CDR3 runs to 13 residues. The V and J ends lost 2 bases and 6 bases respectively, with 8 bases between them. CDR3 sequence: CASSYRDAQPQHF. The DNA of the CDR3 is TGTGCCAGCAGTTACCGGGATGCTCAGCCCCAGCATTTT.

The J gene is TRBJ1-5, the V gene TRBV30; D is possibly TRBD1 (5 bases). Trimming left V 6 bases short and J 1 base short, with 16 bases between. There are 15 residues in the CDR3. Germline CDR1 and CDR2: GTSNPN and SVGIG (reference sequence). Here the CDR3 reads CACQVGRISNQPQHF. The CDR3 DNA reads as TGTGCCTGCCAAGTGGGGCGGATCAGCAATCAGCCCCAGCATTTT.

The chain has TRBV9 and TRBJ2-3; the D gene is possibly TRBD2 (5 bases). Deletions cut 0 bases from V and 2 bases from J, with 10 bases between. The CDR3 has 15 residues. Germline CDR1 SGDLS, CDR2 YYNGEE. The CDR3 reads CASSVGLHSTDTQYF. The CDR3 DNA is TGTGCCAGCAGCGTAGGACTACACTCCACAGATACGCAGTATTTT.